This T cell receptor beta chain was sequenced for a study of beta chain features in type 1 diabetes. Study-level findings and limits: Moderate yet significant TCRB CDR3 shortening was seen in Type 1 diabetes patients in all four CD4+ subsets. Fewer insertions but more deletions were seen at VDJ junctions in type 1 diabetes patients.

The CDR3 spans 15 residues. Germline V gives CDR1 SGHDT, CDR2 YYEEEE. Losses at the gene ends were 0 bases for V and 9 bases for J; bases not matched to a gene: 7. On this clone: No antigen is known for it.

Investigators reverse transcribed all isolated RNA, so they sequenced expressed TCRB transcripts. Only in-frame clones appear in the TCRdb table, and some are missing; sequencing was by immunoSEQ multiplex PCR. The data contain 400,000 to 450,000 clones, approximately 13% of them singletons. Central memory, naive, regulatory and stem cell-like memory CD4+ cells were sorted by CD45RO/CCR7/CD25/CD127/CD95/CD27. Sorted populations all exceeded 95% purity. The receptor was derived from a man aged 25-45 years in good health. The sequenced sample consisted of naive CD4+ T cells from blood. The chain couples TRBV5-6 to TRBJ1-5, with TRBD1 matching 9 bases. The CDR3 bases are TGTGCCAGCAGCTTGGTGGGACAGGGCCTCGGGCCCCAGCATTTT. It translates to CASSLVGQGLGPQHF.